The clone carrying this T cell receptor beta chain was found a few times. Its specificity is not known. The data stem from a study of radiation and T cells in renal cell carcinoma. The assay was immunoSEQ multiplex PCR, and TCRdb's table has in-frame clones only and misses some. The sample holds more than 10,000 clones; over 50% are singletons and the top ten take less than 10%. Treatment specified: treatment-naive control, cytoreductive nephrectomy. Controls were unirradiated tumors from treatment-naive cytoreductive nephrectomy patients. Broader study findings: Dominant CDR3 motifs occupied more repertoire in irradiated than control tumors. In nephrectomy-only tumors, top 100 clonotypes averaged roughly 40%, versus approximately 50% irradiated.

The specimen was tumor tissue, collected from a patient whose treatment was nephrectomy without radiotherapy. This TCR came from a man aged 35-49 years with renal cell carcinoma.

The CDR3 DNA reads as TGCGCCAGCAGCTTGGCCCTTCTAGCGGGAGTAGAGACCCAGTACTTC. It is translated as CASSLALLAGVETQYF. This chain joins TRBV5-1 and TRBJ2-5; 10 bases are shared with TRBD2. Germline-derived CDR1 and CDR2 are SGHRS and YFSETQ. J was trimmed by 4 bases and V by 0 bases; bases with no gene match: 6. CDR3 length: 16 residues.